This T cell receptor (beta chain) was sequenced in a study of cytomegalovirus exposure and HLA in healthy donors. Use of 60 Vbeta and 13 Jbeta primers characterized the PCR. Assay used: immunoSEQ multiplex PCR; TCRdb lists only in-frame clones, some missing. The sample includes 99,000 or so clones, about 79% seen only once; the top ten take around 6.1%. This clonotype was sampled from a man aged 55 to 70 in good health and CMV-seropositive. The material sequenced was PBMCs.

The DNA of the CDR3 is TGTGCCAGCAGCTTCTCCCTCGGAGGGACCCAGTACTTC. Translating it yields CASSFSLGGTQYF. The chain recombines TRBV7-9 with TRBJ2-5, with D tentatively TRBD2 (5 bases). Between the trimmed V and J ends, which lost 3 bases and 7 bases, there was a span of 12 bases. The CDR3 is 13 residues long. From germline, CDR1 is SEHNR and CDR2 FQNEAQ (reference sequence).